Included here is one TCR beta chain sequence, with context. V gave up 2 bases and J gave up 7 bases, with 9 bases separating them. The CDR3 loop spans 12 amino acids. The germline CDR1 and CDR2 sequences are SGHDT and YYEEEE. The record originates from a study of blood T cells in healthy people across ages. A second PCR of 7 to 11 cycles used a sample-barcoded 5' primer and a J-beta primer mix. TCRdb called the 5' RACE reads again in MiXCR, with one record for every CDR3 protein. There are around 1.5 million distinct CDR3 sequences in the sample; 30% to 35% occur only once, and around 11% lies in the top ten.

The sequencing sample was made of blood. The receptor comes from a woman under 40 in good health. The chain employs TRBV5-6 and TRBJ1-1; D unclear. The chain's CDR3 is CASSFQQLEAFF. CDR3 nucleotide sequence: TGTGCCAGCAGCTTCCAACAGCTTGAAGCTTTCTTT.